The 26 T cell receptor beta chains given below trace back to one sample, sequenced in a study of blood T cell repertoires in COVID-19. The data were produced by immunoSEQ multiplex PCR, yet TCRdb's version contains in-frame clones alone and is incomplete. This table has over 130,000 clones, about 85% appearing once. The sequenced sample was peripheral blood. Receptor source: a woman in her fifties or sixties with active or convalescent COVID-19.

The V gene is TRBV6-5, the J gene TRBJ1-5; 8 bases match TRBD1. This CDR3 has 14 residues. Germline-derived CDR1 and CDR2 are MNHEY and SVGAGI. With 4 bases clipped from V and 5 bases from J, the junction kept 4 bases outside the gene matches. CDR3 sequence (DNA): TGTGCCAGCAGTTCGGGACAGGCAGATCAGCCCCAGCATTTT. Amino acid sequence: CASSSGQADQPQHF.

CDR3 DNA sequence: TGTGCCAGTAGTCCGGCTGGGCAGGATAAATCTAATGAGCAGTTCTTC. It translates to CASSPAGQDKSNEQFF. The J gene is TRBJ2-1, the V gene TRBV19; D is unclear. Germline V gives CDR1 LNHDA, CDR2 SQIVND (reference sequence). The CDR3 is 16 residues long. The V end lost 5 bases, the J end lost 7 bases, and 21 bases lay between the germline ends.

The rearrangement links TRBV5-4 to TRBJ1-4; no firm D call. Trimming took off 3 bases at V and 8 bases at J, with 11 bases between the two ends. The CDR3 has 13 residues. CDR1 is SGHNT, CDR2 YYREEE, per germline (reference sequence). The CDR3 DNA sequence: TGTGCCAGCAGCTCGGAACTAAGGGAAAAACTGTTTTTT. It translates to CASSSELREKLFF. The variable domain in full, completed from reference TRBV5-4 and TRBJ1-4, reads ETGVTQSPTHLIKTRGQQVTLRCSSQSGHNTVSWYQQALGQGPQFIFQYYREEENGRGNFPPRFSGLQFPNYSSELNVNALELDDSALYLCASSSELREKLFFGSGTQLSVL.

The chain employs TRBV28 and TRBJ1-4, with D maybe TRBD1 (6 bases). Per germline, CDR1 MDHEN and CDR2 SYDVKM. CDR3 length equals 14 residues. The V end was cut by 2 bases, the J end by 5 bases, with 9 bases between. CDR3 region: CASSLPTGNEKLFF. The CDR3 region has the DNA TGTGCCAGCAGTTTACCCACAGGGAATGAAAAACTGTTTTTT.

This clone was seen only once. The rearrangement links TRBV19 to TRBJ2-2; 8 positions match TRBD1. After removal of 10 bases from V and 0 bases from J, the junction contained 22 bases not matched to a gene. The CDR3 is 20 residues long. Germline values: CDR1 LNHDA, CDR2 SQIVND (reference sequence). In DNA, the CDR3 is TGTGCCACGATTAATATTAATAACAGGGGGAGAGACACGAACACCGGGGAGCTGTTTTTT. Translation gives CATININNRGRDTNTGELFF.

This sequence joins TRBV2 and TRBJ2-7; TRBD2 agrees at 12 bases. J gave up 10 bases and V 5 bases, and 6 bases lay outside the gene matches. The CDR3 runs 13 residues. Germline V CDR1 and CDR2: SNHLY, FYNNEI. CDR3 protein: CASSRSSGGDQYF. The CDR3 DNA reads TGTGCCAGCAGTCGTTCTAGCGGGGGGGATCAGTACTTC.

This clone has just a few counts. For the CDR3, the DNA is TGTGCCAGCAGCCCTCGGGGGAGCTACAATGAGCAGTTCTTC. This sequence encodes CASSPRGSYNEQFF. The chain combines TRBV9 with TRBJ2-1; tentative D call: TRBD2 (6 bases). Germline CDR1 SGDLS, CDR2 YYNGEE. V was shortened by 4 bases and J by 3 bases, with 11 bases between the two germline ends. This CDR3 contains 14 residues.

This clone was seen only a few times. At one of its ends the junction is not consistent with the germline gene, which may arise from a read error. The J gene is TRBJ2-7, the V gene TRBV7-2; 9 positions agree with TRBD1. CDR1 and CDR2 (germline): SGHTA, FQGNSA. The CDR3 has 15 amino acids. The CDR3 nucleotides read TGTGCCAGCAGCCTAGCCCCGGGACAGGGTTACGAGCAGTACTTC. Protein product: CASSLAPGQGYEQYF. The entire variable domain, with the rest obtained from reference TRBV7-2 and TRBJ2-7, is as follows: GAGVSQSPSNKVTEKGKDVELRCDPISGHTALYWYRQSLGQGLEFLIYFQGNSAPDKSGLPSDRFSAERTGGSVSTLTIQRTQQEDSAVYLCASSLAPGQGYEQYFGPGTRLTVT.

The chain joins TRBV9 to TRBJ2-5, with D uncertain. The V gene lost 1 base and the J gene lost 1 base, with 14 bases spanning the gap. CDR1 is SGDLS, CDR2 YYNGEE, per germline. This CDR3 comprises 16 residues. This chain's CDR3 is CASSVFPEPIQETQYF. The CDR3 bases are TGTGCCAGCAGCGTATTCCCAGAACCGATCCAAGAGACCCAGTACTTC.

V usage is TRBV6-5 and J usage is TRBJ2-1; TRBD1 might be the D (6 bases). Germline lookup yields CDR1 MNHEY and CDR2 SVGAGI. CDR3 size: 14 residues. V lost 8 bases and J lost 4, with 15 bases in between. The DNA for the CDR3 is TGTGCCAGCTCCTACCGGCAGGGGTACAATGAGCAGTTCTTC. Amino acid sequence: CASSYRQGYNEQFF.

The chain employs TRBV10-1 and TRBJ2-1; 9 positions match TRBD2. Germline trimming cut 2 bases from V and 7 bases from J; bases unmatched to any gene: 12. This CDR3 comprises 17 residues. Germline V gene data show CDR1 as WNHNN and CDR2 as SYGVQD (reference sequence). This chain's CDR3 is CASSEKRRGGRGNEQFF. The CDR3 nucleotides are TGCGCCAGCAGTGAGAAGAGGCGGGGGGGCCGAGGTAATGAGCAGTTCTTC.

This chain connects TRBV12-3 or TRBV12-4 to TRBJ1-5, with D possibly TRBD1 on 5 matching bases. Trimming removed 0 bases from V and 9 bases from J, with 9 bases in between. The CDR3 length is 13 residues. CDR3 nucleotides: TGTGCCAGCAGTTTAGCTTTCGACAGGCCCCAGCATTTT. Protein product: CASSLAFDRPQHF.

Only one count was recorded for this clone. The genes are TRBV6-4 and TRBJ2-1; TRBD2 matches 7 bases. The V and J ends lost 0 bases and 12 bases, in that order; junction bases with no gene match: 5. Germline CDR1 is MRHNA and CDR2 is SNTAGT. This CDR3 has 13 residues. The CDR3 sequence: CASSDSRGGRQFF. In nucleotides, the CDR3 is TGTGCCAGCAGTGACTCTCGCGGGGGTAGGCAGTTCTTC.

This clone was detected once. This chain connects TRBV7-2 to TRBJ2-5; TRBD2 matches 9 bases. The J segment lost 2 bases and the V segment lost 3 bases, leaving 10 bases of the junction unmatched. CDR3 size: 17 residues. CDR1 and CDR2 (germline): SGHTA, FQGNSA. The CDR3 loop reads CASSFGLAGSLQETQYF. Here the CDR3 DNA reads TGTGCCAGCAGCTTTGGGCTAGCGGGGAGTCTACAAGAGACCCAGTACTTC.

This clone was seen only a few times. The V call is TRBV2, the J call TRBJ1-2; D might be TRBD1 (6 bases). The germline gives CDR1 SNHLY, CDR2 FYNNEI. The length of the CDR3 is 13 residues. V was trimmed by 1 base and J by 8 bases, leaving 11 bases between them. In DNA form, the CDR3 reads TGTGCCAGCAGTGAAGAGGGGGTAAACGGCTACACCTTC. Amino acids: CASSEEGVNGYTF. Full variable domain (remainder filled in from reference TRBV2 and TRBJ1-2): EPEVTQTPSHQVTQMGQEVILRCVPISNHLYFYWYRQILGQKVEFLVSFYNNEISEKSEIFDDQFSVERPDGSNFTLKIRSTKLEDSAMYFCASSEEGVNGYTFGSGTRLTVV.

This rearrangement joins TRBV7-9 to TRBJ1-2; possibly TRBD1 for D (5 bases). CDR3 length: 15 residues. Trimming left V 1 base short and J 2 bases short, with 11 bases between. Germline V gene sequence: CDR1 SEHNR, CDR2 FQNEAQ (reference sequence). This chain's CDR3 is CASSLEYRTNYGYTF. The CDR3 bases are TGTGCCAGCAGCTTAGAATACAGGACCAACTATGGCTACACCTTC.

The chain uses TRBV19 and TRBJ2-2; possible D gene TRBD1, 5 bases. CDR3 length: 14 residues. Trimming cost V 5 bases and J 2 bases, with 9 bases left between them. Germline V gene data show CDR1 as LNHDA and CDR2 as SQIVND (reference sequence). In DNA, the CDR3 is TGTGCCAGTAGTGACCAGGGTAACACCGGGGAGCTGTTTTTT. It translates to CASSDQGNTGELFF.

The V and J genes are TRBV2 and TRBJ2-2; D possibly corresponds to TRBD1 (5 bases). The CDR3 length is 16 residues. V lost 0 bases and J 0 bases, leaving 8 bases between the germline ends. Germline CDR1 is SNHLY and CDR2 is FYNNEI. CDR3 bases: TGTGCCAGCAGTGAAGCAGGGGCGTCGAACACCGGGGAGCTGTTTTTT. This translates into CASSEAGASNTGELFF. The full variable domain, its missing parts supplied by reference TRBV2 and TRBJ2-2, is EPEVTQTPSHQVTQMGQEVILRCVPISNHLYFYWYRQILGQKVEFLVSFYNNEISEKSEIFDDQFSVERPDGSNFTLKIRSTKLEDSAMYFCASSEAGASNTGELFFGEGSRLTVL.

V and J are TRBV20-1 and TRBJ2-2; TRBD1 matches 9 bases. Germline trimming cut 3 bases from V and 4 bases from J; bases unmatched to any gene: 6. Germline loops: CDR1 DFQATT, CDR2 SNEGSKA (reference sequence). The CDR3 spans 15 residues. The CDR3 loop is CSASQQGAATGELFF. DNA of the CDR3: TGCAGTGCTAGTCAACAGGGGGCTGCCACCGGGGAGCTGTTTTTT.

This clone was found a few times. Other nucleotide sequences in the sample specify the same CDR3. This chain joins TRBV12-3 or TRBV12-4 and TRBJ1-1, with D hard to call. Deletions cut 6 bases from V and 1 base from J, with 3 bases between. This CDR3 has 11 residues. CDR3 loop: CASSRNTEAFF. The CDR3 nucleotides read TGTGCCAGCAGCCGGAACACTGAAGCTTTCTTT.

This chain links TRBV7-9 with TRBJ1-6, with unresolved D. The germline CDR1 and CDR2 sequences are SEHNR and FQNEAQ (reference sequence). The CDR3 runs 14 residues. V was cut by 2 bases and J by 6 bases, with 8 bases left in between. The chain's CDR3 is CASSLSQANSPLHF. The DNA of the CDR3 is TGTGCCAGCAGCTTATCCCAGGCTAATTCACCCCTCCACTTT. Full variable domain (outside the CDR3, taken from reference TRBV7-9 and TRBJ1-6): DTGVSQNPRHKITKRGQNVTFRCDPISEHNRLYWYRQTLGQGPEFLTYFQNEAQLEKSRLLSDRFSAERPKGSFSTLEIQRTEQGDSAMYLCASSLSQANSPLHFGNGTRLTVT.

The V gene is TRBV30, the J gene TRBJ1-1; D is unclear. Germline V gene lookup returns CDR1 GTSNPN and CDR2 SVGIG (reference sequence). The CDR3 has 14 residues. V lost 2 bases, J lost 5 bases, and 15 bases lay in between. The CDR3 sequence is CAWSYGPRGTEAFF. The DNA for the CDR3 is TGTGCCTGGAGTTACGGCCCCCGGGGAACTGAAGCTTTCTTT. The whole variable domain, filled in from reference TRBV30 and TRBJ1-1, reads SQTIHQWPATLVQPVGSPLSLECTVEGTSNPNLYWYRQAAGRGLQLLFYSVGIGQISSEVPQNLSASRPQDRQFILSSKKLLLSDSGFYLCAWSYGPRGTEAFFGQGTRLTVV.

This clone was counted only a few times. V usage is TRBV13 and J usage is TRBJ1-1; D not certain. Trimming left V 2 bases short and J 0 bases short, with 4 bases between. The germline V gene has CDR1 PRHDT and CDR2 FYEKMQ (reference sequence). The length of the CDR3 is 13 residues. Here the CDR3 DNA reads TGTGCCAGCAGCTTAACACTGAACACTGAAGCTTTCTTT. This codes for CASSLTLNTEAFF.

The CDR3, as DNA: TGCAGCGTTTACAGGGATGCGAACACCGGGGAGCTGTTTTTT. Amino acid sequence: CSVYRDANTGELFF. The chain combines TRBV29-1 with TRBJ2-2; a weak D match, TRBD1 (6 bases). V lost 5 bases and J lost 0, with 10 bases in between. The CDR3 is 14 residues long. Per germline, CDR1 SQVTM and CDR2 ANQGSEA.

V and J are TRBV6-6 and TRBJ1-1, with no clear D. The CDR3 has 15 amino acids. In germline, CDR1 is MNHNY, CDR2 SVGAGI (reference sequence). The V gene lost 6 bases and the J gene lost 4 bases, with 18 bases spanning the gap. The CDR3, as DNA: TGTGCCAGCAGGCCCTCACGGGGTACGAGCACTGAAGCTTTCTTT. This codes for CASRPSRGTSTEAFF.

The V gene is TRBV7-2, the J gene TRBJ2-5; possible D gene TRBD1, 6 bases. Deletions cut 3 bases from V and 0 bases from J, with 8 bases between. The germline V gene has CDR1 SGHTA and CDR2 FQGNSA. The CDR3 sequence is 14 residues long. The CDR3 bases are TGTGCCAGCAGCTTTCAGGGGAACCAAGAGACCCAGTACTTC. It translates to CASSFQGNQETQYF.